The clone carrying this T cell receptor (beta chain) showed up just once. The antigen remains unidentified. This entry comes from a study of shared clonotypes between healthy human individuals. At the level of the study: There were three CD4 naive, three CD4 memory, two CD8 naive and one CD8 memory plates per donor.

Overall study findings and caveats: Among the subsets, naive ones generally showed larger estimated richness than memory ones.

Germline-derived CDR1 and CDR2 are MNHNS and SASEGT. CDR3 size: 14 residues. Between the trimmed V and J ends, which lost 10 bases and 3 bases, there was a span of 18 bases. Repertoires were generated with immunoSEQ multiplex PCR, while TCRdb's copy carries only in-frame clones and drops some. The data show over a million clones, with 78% seen just once and 0.6% to 0.75% held by the top ten. This sequence originates from a man younger than 35 in good health. Some clones in this sample may be carry-over from other donors' samples. Sequencing used memory CD4+ T cells from PBMCs. Specified subset: CD45RA-negative fraction. The genes are TRBV6-1 and TRBJ1-1; D ambiguous. CDR3 in DNA: TGTGCCACCTCGCCGCGGCCATGGGACACTGAAGCTTTCTTT. Translating gives CATSPRPWDTEAFF.